The T cell receptor beta chain described here comes from a study of T cells in Graves' hyperthyroidism and ophthalmopathy (dated by TCRdb to between 2018 and 2021). Study-wide context: Peripheral blood was collected at initial diagnosis, before any treatment. To identify distinguishing TCR V-J signatures, a discovery cohort of about 95 patients was used, comprising under 45 with Graves' ophthalmopathy and around 60 with stable Graves' hyperthyroidism. An independent validation cohort of fewer than 20 hyperthyroidism patients and approximately 17 patients who later progressed to ophthalmopathy tested prospective prediction of ophthalmopathy. For training and testing, the roughly 93 patients in the discovery cohort were randomly divided in a 7:3 ratio. The study also compared thyroid tissue and blood T-cell repertoires from more than 5 Graves' hyperthyroidism patients. After blood sampling, hyperthyroidism patients were treated with methimazole at a starting dose of 30 mg daily, and ophthalmopathy patients were treated with high-dose intravenous methylprednisolone. TCR Vbeta CDR3 sequencing of approximately 140 peripheral blood samples (around 45 ophthalmopathy, 75 to 85 hyperthyroidism and approximately 17 progressor patients) is reported in the paper. General study outcomes and caveats: A model built on a 13 V-J signature distinguished ophthalmopathy from stable hyperthyroidism, reaching 87.88% sensitivity and under 84% specificity in cross-validation and 80%/75% in testing. Sample size was not statistically predetermined, and investigators were not blinded to group allocation. Most expanded thyroid clonotypes (frequency above 0.001) were also detected in blood, suggesting blood repertoires may reflect thyroid immune responses. In validation, progression to ophthalmopathy was predicted by the model with 70% to 71% sensitivity and just over 72% specificity, a median of 6.5 months before onset.

This clonotype was seen ten or more times. Its cognate antigen has yet to be identified. Base qualities were left out, and no much larger clone turns up one base away. Stable Graves' hyperthyroidism was defined as the absence of progression to ophthalmopathy over 18 months of follow-up. Hyperthyroidism patients were newly diagnosed, with disease duration under 2 months, and aged 18 to 65 years. Any patient with an uncontrolled infection, another autoimmune disease, pregnancy or lactation was excluded. Diagnoses were based on clinical symptoms, serum thyroxine and TRAb, thyroid ultrasound and orbital computed tomography. PBMCs were separated from approximately 10 ml of fresh peripheral blood using Ficoll-Paque density gradient centrifugation. Trizol reagent was used to extract total RNA, and RNA quality was then checked on an Agilent 2100 Bioanalyzer. The TCR beta CDR3 regions were amplified from RNA transcripts. For the first round of RT-PCR on the TCR CDR3, the HTBI primer set was used together with the Qiagen OneStep RT-PCR kit. The libraries were constructed in a second round of multiplex PCR and then size-selected and purified. The libraries were sequenced on an Illumina HiSeq2000 using paired-end 100 bp reads. In the authors' own workflow: SOAPnuke was used to process the raw data, removing reads that contained adapters or uncalled bases, had a mean Phred below 15, or lacked an exact match to the constant primer or identifier. High-quality paired reads were merged with COPE v1.2.5, and unique nucleotide sequences were defined as clonotypes. MiTCR v1.1 was used to align clonotypes to the IMGT TRBV, TRBD and TRBJ reference segments. Only V-J combinations with frequency above 0.0001, covering 99% to 99.2% of repertoires, were analysed. The TCS score was defined as F50 (clonal expansion) divided by E x V (chaos), with BLOSUM62-based TCRdist calculated between CDR3 peptides within each V-J. Welch's t-statistics and random forest reduced 450 to 600 V-J features to under 15, which were used in a naive Bayes classifier (R e1071). The raw public reads went through TCRdb reprocessing: fastp at Q25, MiXCR clone calling, in-frame beta chains kept. Rows with a matching CDR3 protein are joined into one entry that keeps the most common DNA and genes. These V and J calls rely on TCRdb rather than the paper's analysis. The table for this sample lists around 500,000 distinct CDR3 sequences; roughly 15% of them were counted only once. Over 11% of the sample is held by the ten biggest clonotypes.

CDR1 and CDR2 were assigned from the germline V gene as SGHTA and FQGNSA. Here V drops 7 bases and J drops 1 base, and the junction holds 6 bases not matched to any gene. From cysteine to phenylalanine, the CDR3 is 15 amino acids long. Only the CDR3 region is kept as DNA, spanning 45 bases read in frame from base 1. Sequences were obtained from blood. This clonotype was obtained from a woman in her forties with Graves' hyperthyroidism. The rearrangement joined TRBV7-2 to TRBJ2-2, with 7 bases matching TRBD2. The DNA sequence is as follows: TGTGCCAGCAACGCTAGCGGAATGAACACCGGGGAGCTGTTTTTT. Translated, it gives CASNASGMNTGELFF.